Given below is one TCR beta chain in context. TCRdb reanalysed the RT-PCR reads using MiXCR and keeps one entry per CDR3 protein. This sample has some 570,000 distinct CDR3 sequences; around 11% occur once, and the top ten carry about 10%. These data are taken from a study of response to subunit inactivated influenza vaccine. The same sample was also studied in work on T cells expressing NK-cell markers. That study adds: Production of TCR beta cDNA relied on 5'RACE template switching with UMIs. In five or six donors, dominant NKG2C+ clonotypes were about 1.0-7.0% of CD8+ T cells. Expanded NKG2C+ T cell clones had unclear HCMV specificity.

Sequenced here: PBMCs from blood, sampled on the day of vaccination. The receptor's source is a man aged 50 to 60 who received an inactivated influenza vaccine.

The CDR3 sequence: CATGGLNQETQYF. Written as DNA, the CDR3 is TGTGCCACGGGAGGGCTAAACCAAGAGACCCAGTACTTC. The genes are TRBV7-2 and TRBJ2-5, with TRBD2 matching 8 bases. The CDR3 contains 13 residues. V lost 10 bases to trimming and J lost 0 bases; unmatched junction nucleotides: 4. Germline CDR1 and CDR2: SGHTA and FQGNSA.